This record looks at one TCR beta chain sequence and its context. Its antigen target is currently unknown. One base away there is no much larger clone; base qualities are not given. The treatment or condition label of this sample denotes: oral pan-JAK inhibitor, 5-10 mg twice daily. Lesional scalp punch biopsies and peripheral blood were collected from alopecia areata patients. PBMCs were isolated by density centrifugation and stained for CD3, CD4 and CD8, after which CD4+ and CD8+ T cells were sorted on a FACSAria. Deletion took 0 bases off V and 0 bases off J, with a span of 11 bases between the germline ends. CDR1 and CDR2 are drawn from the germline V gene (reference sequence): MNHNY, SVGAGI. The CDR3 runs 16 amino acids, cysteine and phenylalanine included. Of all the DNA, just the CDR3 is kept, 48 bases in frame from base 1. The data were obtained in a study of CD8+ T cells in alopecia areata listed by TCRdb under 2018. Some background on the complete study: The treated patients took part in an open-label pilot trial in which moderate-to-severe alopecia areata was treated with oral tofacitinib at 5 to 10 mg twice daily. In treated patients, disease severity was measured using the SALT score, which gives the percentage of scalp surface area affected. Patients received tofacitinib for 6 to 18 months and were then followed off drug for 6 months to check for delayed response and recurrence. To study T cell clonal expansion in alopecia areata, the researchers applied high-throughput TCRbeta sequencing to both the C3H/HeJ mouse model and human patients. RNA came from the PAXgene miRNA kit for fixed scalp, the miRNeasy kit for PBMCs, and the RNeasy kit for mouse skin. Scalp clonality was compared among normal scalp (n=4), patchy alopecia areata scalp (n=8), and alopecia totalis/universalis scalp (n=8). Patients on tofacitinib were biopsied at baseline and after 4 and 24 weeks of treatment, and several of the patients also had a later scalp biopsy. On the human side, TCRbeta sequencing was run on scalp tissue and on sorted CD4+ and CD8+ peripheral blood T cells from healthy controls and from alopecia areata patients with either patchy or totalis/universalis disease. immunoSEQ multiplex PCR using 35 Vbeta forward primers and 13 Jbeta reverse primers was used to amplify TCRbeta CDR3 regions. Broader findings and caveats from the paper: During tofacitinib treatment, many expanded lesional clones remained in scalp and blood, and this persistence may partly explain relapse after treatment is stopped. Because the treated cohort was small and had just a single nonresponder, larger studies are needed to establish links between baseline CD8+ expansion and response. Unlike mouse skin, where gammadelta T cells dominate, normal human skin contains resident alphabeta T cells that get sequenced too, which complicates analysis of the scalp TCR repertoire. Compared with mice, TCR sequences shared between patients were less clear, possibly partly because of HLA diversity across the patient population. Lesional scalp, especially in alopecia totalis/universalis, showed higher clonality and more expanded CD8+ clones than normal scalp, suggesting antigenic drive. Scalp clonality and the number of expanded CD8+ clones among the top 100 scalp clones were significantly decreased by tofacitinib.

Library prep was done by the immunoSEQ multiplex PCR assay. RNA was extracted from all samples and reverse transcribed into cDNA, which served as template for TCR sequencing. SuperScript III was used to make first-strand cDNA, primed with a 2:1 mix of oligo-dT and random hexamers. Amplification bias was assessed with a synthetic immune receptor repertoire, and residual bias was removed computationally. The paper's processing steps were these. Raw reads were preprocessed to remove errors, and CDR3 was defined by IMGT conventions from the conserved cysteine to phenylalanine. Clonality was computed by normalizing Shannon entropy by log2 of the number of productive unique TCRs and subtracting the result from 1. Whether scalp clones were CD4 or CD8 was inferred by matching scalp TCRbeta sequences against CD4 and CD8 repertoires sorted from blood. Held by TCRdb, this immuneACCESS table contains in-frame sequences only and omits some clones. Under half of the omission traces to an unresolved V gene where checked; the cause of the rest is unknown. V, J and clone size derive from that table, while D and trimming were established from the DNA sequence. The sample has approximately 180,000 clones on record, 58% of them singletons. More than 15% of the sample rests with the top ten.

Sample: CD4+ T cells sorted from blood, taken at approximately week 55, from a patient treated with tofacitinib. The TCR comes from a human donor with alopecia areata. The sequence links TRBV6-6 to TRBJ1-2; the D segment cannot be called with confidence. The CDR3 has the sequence CASSYSWTATNYGYTF. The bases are TGTGCCAGCAGTTACTCGTGGACGGCTACTAACTATGGCTACACCTTC.